This T cell receptor (beta chain) originates from a study of Ad26.COV2.S vaccination and SARS-CoV-2 variants. The wider study: Enrollment placed the donor in the COV1001 Ad26.COV2.S trial arm.

Study-wide points: Breadth measured for non-spike TCRs was similar across vaccine and placebo recipients.

Treatment noted: about 20 received Ad26.COV2.S at low or high dose, single or two shots; roughly five received placebo; per-sample allocation not given. Day 63 after the first vaccine or placebo injection was the time point for sampling. In the vaccine, an Ad26 vector expressed the SARS-CoV-2 spike of the Wuhan strain. Data came from immunoSEQ multiplex PCR; TCRdb stores just in-frame clones and leaves some out. This sample yields around 300,000 clones, of which around 90% are seen a single time; 6.4% belongs to the top ten. With respect to this clone: The antigen remains unidentified.

This receptor was taken from a person aged 18-60 years who received the Ad26.COV2.S COVID-19 vaccine or a placebo. The sequencing used peripheral blood, collected in a trial of Ad26.COV2.S vaccine versus placebo.

The CDR3 loop reads CASSLYGGAGNEQFF. CDR3 DNA: TGTGCCAGCAGCTTATACGGGGGGGCCGGCAATGAGCAGTTCTTC. The genes are TRBV7-2 and TRBJ2-1, with 8 bases aligning to TRBD2. This CDR3 spans 15 amino acids. V lost 2 bases to trimming and J lost 6 bases; unmatched junction nucleotides: 6. CDR1 is SGHTA and CDR2 is FQGNSA in the germline V gene.